Sequencing of this T cell receptor (beta chain) was carried out in a study of T cell repertoires in ileal Crohn's disease. Repertoires were generated with immunoSEQ multiplex PCR, while TCRdb's copy carries only in-frame clones and drops some. The data contain 8,600 or so clones, around 77% of them singletons. The CDR3 is 15 residues long. Looked up from germline, CDR1 is SGHRS and CDR2 is YFSETQ. Unmatched junction bases numbered 3, after V lost 0 bases and J lost 0 bases. This clonotype was sampled from an adult with Crohn's disease. The chain uses TRBV5-1 and TRBJ2-7; TRBD2 agrees at 7 bases. Sequenced sample: ileal tissue. CDR3 sequence (DNA): TGCGCCAGCAGCTTGGGCGGGAGAATCTCCTACGAGCAGTACTTC. Translation gives CASSLGGRISYEQYF.